This T cell receptor beta chain was sequenced during a study of identical twins. One entry per CDR3 protein results from TCRdb running MiXCR on the 5' RACE reads. Of about 490,000 distinct CDR3 sequences in the sample, about 15% are singletons; the top ten hold roughly 0.43%. Germline assignment: CDR1 ENHRY and CDR2 SYGVKD. Unmatched junction bases numbered 11, after V lost 8 bases and J lost 4 bases. The CDR3 spans 16 residues. This clonotype was observed a few times. These data are also associated with another study on yellow fever vaccine responses in identical twins.

V gene TRBV10-3 combines with J gene TRBJ2-3; 11 positions agree with TRBD2. The sequence came from a woman aged 18 to 35 in good health. Sequencing was performed on CD4+ T cells sorted from blood. The CDR3 nucleotides are TGTGCCATCGGGAAAAATAGCGGGGGGGGCCCAGATACGCAGTATTTT. This translates into CAIGKNSGGGPDTQYF.